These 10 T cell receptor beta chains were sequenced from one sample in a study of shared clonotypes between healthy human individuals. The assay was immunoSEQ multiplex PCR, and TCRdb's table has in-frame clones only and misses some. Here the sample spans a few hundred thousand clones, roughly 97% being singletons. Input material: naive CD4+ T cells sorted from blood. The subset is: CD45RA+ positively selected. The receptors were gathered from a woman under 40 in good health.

This chain's CDR3 is CASSYGQSGNTIYF. CDR3 DNA: TGTGCCAGCAGCTACGGACAGTCTGGAAACACCATATATTTT. The J gene is TRBJ1-3, the V gene TRBV14; maybe TRBD1 (6 bases). Germline V lookup: CDR1 SGHDN, CDR2 FVKESK. V was cut by 5 bases and J by 1 base, with 9 bases left in between. The CDR3 extends over 14 amino acids. Drawing the rest from reference TRBV14 and TRBJ1-3, the complete variable domain is EAGVTQFPSHSVIEKGQTVTLRCDPISGHDNLYWYRRVMGKEIKFLLHFVKESKQDESGMPNNRFLAERTGGTYSTLKVQPAELEDSGVYFCASSYGQSGNTIYFGEGSWLTVV.

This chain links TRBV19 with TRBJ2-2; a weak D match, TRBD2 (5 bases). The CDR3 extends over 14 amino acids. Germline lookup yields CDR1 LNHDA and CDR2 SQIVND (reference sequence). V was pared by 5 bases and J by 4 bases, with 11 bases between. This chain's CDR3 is CASSLTRGTGELFF. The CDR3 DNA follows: TGTGCCAGTAGTCTTACTAGAGGCACCGGGGAGCTGTTTTTT.

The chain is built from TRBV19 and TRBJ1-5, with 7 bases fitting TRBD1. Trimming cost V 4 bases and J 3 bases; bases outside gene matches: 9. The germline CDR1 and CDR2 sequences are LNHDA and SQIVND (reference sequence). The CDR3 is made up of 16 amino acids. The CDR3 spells CASSRVGRGNNQPQHF. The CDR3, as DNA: TGTGCCAGTAGTAGAGTGGGCAGGGGGAACAATCAGCCCCAGCATTTT.

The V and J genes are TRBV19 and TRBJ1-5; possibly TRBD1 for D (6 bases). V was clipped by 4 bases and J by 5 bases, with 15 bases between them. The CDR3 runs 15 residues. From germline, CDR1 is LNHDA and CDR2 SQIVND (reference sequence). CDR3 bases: TGTGCCAGTAGTAGGGGGGCAGTACGGGATCAGCCCCAGCATTTT. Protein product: CASSRGAVRDQPQHF.

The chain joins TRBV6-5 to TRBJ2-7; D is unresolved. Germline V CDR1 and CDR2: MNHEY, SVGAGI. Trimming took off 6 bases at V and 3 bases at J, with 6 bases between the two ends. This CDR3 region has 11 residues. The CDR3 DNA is TGTGCCAGCAGCACGGGCTACGAGCAGTACTTC. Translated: CASSTGYEQYF.

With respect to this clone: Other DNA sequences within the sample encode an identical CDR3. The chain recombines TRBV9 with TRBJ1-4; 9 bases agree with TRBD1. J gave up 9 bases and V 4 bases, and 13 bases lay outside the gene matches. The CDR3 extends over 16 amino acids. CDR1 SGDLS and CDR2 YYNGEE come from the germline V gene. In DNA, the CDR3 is TGTGCCAGCAGCCTTAGCCCAGGACAGGGGAGACAAAAACTGTTTTTT. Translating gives CASSLSPGQGRQKLFF.

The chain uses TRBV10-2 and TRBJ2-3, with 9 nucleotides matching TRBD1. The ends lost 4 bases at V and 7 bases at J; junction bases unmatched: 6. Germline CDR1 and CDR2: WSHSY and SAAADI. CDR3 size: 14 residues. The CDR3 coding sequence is TGCGCCAGCAGTGCGACAGGGGGGGGAAATACGCAGTATTTT. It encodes CASSATGGGNTQYF.

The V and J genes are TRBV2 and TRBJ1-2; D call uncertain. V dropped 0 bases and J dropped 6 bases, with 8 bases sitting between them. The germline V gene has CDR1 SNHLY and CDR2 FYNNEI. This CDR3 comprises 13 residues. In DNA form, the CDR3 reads TGTGCCAGCAGTGAAGCGCAGGATGATGGCTACACCTTC. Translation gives CASSEAQDDGYTF.

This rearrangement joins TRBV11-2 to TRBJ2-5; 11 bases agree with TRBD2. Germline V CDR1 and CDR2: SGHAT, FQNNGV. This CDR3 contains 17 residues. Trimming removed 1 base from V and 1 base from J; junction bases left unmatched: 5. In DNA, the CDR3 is TGTGCCAGCAGCTTAGCCCCACTAGCGGGAGCCCAAGAGACCCAGTACTTC. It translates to CASSLAPLAGAQETQYF.

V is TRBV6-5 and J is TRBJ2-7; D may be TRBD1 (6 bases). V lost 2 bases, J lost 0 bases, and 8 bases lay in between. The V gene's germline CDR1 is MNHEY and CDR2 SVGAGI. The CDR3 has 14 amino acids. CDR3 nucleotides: TGTGCCAGCAGTTACGGCAGGGGCTCCTACGAGCAGTACTTC. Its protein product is CASSYGRGSYEQYF.